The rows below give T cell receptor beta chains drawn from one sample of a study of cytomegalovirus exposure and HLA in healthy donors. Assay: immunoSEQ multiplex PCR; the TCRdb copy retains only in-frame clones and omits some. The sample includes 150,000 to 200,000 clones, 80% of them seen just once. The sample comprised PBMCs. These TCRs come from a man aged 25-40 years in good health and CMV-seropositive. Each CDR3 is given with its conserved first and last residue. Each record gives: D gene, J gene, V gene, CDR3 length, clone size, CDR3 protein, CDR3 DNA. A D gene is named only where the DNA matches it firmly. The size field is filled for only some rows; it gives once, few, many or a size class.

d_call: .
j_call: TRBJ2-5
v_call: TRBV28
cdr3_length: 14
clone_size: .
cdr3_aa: CASSLFGLQETQYF
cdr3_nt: TGTGCCAGCAGTTTATTTGGCCTGCAAGAGACCCAGTACTTC

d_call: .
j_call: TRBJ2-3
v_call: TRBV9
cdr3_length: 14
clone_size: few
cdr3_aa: CASSEAGRTDTQYF
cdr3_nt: TGTGCCAGCAGCGAGGCGGGGCGCACAGATACGCAGTATTTT

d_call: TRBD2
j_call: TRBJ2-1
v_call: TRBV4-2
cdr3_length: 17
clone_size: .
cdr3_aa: CASSQVSLAGGVYEQFF
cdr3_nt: TGTGCCAGCAGCCAAGTTTCACTAGCGGGAGGGGTCTATGAGCAGTTCTTC

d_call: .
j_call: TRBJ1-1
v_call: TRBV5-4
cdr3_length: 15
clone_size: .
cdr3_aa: CASSLAAGMNTEAFF
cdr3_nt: TGTGCCAGCAGCTTGGCCGCGGGGATGAACACTGAAGCTTTCTTT

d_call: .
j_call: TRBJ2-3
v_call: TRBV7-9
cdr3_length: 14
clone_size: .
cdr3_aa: CASSYTGTADTQYF
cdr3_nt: TGTGCCAGCAGCTATACAGGGACGGCAGATACGCAGTATTTT

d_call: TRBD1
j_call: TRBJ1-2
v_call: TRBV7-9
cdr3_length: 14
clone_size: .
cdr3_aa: CASSLGQGKRSYTF
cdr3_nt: TGTGCCAGCAGTCTGGGACAGGGGAAAAGAAGCTACACCTTC

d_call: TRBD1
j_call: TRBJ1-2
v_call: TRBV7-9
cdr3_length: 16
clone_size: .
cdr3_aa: CASSHYGTGEVRGYTF
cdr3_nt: TGTGCCAGCAGCCACTACGGGACAGGGGAGGTGCGGGGCTACACCTTC

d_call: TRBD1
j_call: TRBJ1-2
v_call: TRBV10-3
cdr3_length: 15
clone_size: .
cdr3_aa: CAISDPDRSGYGYTF
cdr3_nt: TGTGCCATCAGTGACCCGGACAGGTCGGGCTATGGCTACACCTTC

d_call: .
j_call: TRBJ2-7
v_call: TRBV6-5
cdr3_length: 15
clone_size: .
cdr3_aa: CASSGPGRGALEQYF
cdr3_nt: TGTGCCAGCAGTGGACCGGGACGGGGGGCGCTCGAGCAGTACTTC

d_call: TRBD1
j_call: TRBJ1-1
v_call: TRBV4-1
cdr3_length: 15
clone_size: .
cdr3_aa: CASSKDRGGGTEAFF
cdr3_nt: TGCGCCAGCAGCAAGGACAGGGGAGGAGGCACTGAAGCTTTCTTT

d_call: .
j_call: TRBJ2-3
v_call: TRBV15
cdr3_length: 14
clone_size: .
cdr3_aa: CATSRDGATDTQYF
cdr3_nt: TGTGCCACCAGCAGAGATGGGGCCACAGATACGCAGTATTTT

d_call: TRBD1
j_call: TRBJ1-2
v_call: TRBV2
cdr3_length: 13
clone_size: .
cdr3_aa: CASSWTGGDDYTF
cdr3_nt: TGTGCCAGCAGTTGGACAGGGGGCGATGACTACACCTTC

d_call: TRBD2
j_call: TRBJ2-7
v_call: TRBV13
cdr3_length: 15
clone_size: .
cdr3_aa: CASSLDGLASHEQYF
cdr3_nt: TGTGCCAGCAGCTTAGACGGACTAGCGTCCCACGAGCAGTACTTC

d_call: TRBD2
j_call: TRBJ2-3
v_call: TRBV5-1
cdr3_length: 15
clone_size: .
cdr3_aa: CASSFRLASTDTQYF
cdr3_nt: TGCGCCAGCAGCTTCAGACTAGCCAGCACAGATACGCAGTATTTT

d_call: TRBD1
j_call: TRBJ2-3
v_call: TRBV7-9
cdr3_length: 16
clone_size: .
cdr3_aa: CASSPRRDRDTDTQYF
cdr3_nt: TGTGCCAGCAGCCCTCGCCGGGACAGGGACACAGATACGCAGTATTTT

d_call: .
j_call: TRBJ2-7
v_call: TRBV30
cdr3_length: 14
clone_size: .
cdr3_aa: CAWSPATGSYEQYF
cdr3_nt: TGTGCCTGGAGTCCGGCGACAGGATCCTACGAGCAGTACTTC

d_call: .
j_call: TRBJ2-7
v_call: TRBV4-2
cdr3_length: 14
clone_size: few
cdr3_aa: CASSQDTGIYEQYF
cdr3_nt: TGTGCCAGCAGCCAAGATACAGGTATCTACGAGCAGTACTTC

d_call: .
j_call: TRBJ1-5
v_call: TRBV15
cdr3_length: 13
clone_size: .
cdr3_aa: CATSRGFREPQHF
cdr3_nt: TGTGCCACCAGCAGAGGATTTCGGGAGCCCCAGCATTTT

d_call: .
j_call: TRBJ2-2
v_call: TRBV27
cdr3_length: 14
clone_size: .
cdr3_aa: CASSTGQNTGELFF
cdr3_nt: TGTGCCAGCAGCACCGGTCAGAACACCGGGGAGCTGTTTTTT

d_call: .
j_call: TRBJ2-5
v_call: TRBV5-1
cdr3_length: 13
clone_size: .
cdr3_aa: CASSLSGEETQYF
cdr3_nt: TGCGCCAGCAGCTTATCAGGGGAAGAGACCCAGTACTTC

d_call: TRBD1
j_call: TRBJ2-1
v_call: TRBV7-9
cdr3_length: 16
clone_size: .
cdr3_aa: CASSSPRGQGVNEQFF
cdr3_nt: TGTGCCAGCAGCTCCCCCCGGGGACAGGGAGTAAATGAGCAGTTCTTC

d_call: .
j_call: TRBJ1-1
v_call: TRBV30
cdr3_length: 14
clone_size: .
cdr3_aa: CAWRIQASNTEAFF
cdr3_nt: TGTGCCTGGAGGATACAGGCTTCGAACACTGAAGCTTTCTTT

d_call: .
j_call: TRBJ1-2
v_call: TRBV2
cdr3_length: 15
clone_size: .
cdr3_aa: CASSEAGWVNSGYTF
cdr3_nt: TGTGCCAGCAGTGAGGCGGGTTGGGTCAATTCGGGCTACACCTTC

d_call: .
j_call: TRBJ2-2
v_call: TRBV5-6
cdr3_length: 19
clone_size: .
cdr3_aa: CASSLGSRGAATDTGELFF
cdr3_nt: TGTGCCAGCAGCTTGGGTTCTCGGGGAGCGGCCACTGACACCGGGGAGCTGTTTTTT

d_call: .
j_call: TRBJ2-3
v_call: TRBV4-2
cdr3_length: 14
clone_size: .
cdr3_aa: CASSLTRYTDTQYF
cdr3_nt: TGTGCCAGCAGCCTGACTAGGTACACAGATACGCAGTATTTT

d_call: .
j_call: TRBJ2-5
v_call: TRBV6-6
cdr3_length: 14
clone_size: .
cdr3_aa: CASSYVGGGETQYF
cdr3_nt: TGTGCCAGCAGTTACGTTGGCGGCGGGGAGACCCAGTACTTC

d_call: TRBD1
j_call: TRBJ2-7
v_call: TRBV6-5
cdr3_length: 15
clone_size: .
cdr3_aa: CASSRAGQGTYEQYF
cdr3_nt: TGTGCCAGCAGTAGGGCGGGACAGGGGACCTACGAGCAGTACTTC

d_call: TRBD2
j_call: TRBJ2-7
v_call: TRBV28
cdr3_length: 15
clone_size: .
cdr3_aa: CASSTQASGRSEQYF
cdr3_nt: TGTGCCAGCAGTACACAGGCTAGCGGGAGGAGCGAGCAGTACTTC

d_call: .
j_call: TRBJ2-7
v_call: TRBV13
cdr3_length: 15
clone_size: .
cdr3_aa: CASSNARDGNYEQYF
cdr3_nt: TGTGCCAGCAGCAACGCCAGGGATGGGAATTACGAGCAGTACTTC

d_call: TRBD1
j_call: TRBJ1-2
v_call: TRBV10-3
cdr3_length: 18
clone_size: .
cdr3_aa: CAISEGRGRPTANYGYTF
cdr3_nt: TGTGCCATCAGTGAGGGCAGGGGGCGTCCCACCGCTAACTATGGCTACACCTTC

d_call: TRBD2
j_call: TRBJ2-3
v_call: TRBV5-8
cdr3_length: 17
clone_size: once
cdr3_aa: CASSLMGGLVKIDTQYF
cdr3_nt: TGTGCCAGCAGCTTGATGGGGGGACTAGTGAAGATAGATACGCAGTATTTT

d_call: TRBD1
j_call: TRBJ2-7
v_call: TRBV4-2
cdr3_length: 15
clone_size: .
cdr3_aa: CASSHDRGRDYEQYF
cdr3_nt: TGTGCCAGCAGCCACGACAGGGGGAGAGACTACGAGCAGTACTTC

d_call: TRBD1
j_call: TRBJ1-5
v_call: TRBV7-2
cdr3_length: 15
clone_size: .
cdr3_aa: CASSSGTGGGQPQHF
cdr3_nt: TGTGCCAGCAGCTCGGGGACAGGGGGAGGTCAGCCCCAGCATTTT

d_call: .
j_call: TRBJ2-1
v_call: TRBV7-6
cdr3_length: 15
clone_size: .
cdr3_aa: CASSLGRWPGHEQFF
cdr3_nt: TGTGCCAGCAGCTTAGGCCGTTGGCCAGGCCATGAGCAGTTCTTC

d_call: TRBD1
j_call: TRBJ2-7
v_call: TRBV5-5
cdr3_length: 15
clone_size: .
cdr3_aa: CASSLVVGQNYEQYF
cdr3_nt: TGTGCCAGCAGCTTAGTTGTGGGACAGAACTACGAGCAGTACTTC

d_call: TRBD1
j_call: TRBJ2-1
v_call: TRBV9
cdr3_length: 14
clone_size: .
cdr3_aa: CASSLDRGLNEQFF
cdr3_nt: TGTGCCAGCAGTCTGGACAGGGGGCTAAATGAGCAGTTCTTC

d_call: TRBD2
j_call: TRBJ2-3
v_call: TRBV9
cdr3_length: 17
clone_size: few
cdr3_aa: CASSPNPLREVTDTQYF
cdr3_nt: TGTGCCAGCAGTCCGAACCCCTTGCGGGAGGTGACAGATACGCAGTATTTT

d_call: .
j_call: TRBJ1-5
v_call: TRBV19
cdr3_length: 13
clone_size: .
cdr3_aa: CASSIQGRQPQHF
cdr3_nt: TGTGCCAGTAGTATCCAGGGGCGGCAGCCCCAGCATTTT

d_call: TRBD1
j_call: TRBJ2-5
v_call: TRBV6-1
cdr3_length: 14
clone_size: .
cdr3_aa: CASIRQGGSETQYF
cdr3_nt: TGTGCCAGCATCCGACAGGGCGGGTCGGAGACCCAGTACTTC

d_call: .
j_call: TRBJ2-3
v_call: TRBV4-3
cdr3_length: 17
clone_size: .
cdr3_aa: CASSQDLLGATTDTQYF
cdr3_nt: TGCGCCAGCAGCCAAGATCTATTAGGGGCAACAACAGATACGCAGTATTTT

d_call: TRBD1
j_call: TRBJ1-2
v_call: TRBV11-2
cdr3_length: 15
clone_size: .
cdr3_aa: CASSRGTERNYGYTF
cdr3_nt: TGTGCCAGCAGCCGGGGGACAGAACGTAACTATGGCTACACCTTC